Only a few counts were recorded for the clone carrying this T cell receptor (beta chain). As every portion of the isolated RNA was reverse transcribed, the sequencing read expressed TCRB transcripts. Clones were sequenced by immunoSEQ multiplex PCR, and TCRdb holds only the in-frame ones, with some missing. The repertoire holds some 270,000 clones, with over 12% as singletons. The sample originates from a study of beta chain features in type 1 diabetes. The ends lost 2 bases at V and 6 bases at J; junction bases unmatched: 7. The CDR3 runs to 15 residues. The germline CDR1 and CDR2 sequences are SGHRS and YFSETQ.

The source of this sequence is a woman aged 40 to 55 in good health. The chain combines TRBV5-1 with TRBJ1-2; 10 bases map to TRBD1. The sample comprised naive CD4+ T cells from blood. The CDR3 region has the DNA TGCGCCAGCAGCTTACAACCCGGGACAGGGGATGGCTACACCTTC. This codes for CASSLQPGTGDGYTF.